The clone carrying this T cell receptor (beta chain) has more than one count but fewer than ten. Its antigen is unidentified. This entry is derived from a study of T cell repertoires in cytomegalovirus infection. Across the study: CMV infection and matching HLA type were both indicated by public TCR beta signatures.

The CDR3 sequence is 13 residues long. With 5 bases removed from V and 9 bases from J, the gap between germline ends came to 14 bases. Germline CDR1 and CDR2: SGHVS and FQNEAQ. Each CDR3 protein is one row after TCRdb ran MiXCR on the reads. The table records 160,000 or so distinct CDR3 sequences, about a sixth of them present only once. Study results and limitations: Ex vivo responses were dominated by HLA-C-restricted CMV-specific TCR beta clonotypes. Carriers of CMV and the relevant HLA type were discriminated by public TCR beta frequency.

Sequencing used CD8+ T cells from PBMCs. The receptor comes from a human donor in good health (CMV status not recorded). Some clones in this sample may be carry-over from other donors' samples. This chain connects TRBV7-8 to TRBJ1-5; D gene ambiguous. DNA of the CDR3: TGTGCCAGCAGCCCCCGCGGGCCCCGGCCCCAGCATTTT. Its protein is CASSPRGPRPQHF.